The following is a TCR beta chain sequence with its context. Seattle's cohort entered during active infection and was followed longitudinally. As processed by the authors: Reference gene primer amplification in the assay estimated nucleated cell counts. Profiling relied on immunoSEQ multiplex PCR, and the TCRdb table lists in-frame clones only, not all of them. That table supplies the V and J calls and clone size; D and trimming were determined from the DNA. The data contain fewer than 700,000 clones, 85% to 90% of them seen just once; the ten biggest clones take up less than 9.5%. This sample was included in a study of blood T cell repertoires in COVID-19. Study at large: Researchers got acute and convalescent COVID-19 samples from the United States, Italy and Spain. PBMCs, B-cell-depleted T cells, or T cells provided the cDNA or gDNA that made up the material.

The CDR3 has 17 amino acids. J was trimmed by 7 bases and V by 5 bases; bases with no gene match: 19. CDR1 and CDR2 (germline): MNHEY, SMNVEV (reference sequence). The chain recombines TRBV27 with TRBJ2-7; TRBD1 aligns across 8 bases. The source of this sequence is a woman aged 45-60 years with COVID-19, enrolled during active disease. The sample consisted of peripheral blood. The DNA of the CDR3 is TGTGCCAGCAGTCGCATGACAGGGGCCTCTTGGATGGAAGAGCAGTACTTC. It specifies CASSRMTGASWMEEQYF.